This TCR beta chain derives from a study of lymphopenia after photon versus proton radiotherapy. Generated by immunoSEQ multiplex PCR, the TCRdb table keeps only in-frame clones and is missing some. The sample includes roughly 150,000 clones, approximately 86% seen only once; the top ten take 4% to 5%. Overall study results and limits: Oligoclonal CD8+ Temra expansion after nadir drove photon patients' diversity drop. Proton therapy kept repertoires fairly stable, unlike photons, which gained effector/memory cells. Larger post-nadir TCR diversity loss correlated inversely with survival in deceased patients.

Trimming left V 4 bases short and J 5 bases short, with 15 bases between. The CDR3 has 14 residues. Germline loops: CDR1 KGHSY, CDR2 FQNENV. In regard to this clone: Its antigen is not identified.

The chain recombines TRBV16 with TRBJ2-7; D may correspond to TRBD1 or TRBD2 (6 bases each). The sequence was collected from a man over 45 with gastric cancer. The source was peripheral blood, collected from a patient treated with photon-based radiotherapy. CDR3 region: CASSPSTGANEQYF. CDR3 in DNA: TGTGCCAGCAGCCCCTCGACGGGGGCTAACGAGCAGTACTTC.